A single sample gave rise to the 9 T cell receptor beta chains below, sequenced in a study of cytotoxic CD8 clonotypes in ibrutinib-treated CLL. Repertoires were generated with immunoSEQ multiplex PCR, while TCRdb's copy carries only in-frame clones and drops some. Here the sample spans approximately 340,000 clones, roughly 71% being singletons. The specimen comprised PBMCs, sampled after 36 months of ibrutinib treatment. These receptor sequences come from a human donor with chronic lymphocytic leukemia.

The chain combines TRBV29-1 with TRBJ2-3, with TRBD1 identical over 8 bases. Trimming cost V 6 bases and J 1 base; bases outside gene matches: 3. The CDR3 length is 13 residues. CDR1 SQVTM and CDR2 ANQGSEA come from the germline V gene. CDR3 sequence reads: CSVQGDGTDTQYF. CDR3 coding DNA: TGCAGCGTACAGGGGGATGGCACAGATACGCAGTATTTT.

V usage is TRBV27 and J usage is TRBJ2-1; perhaps TRBD2 as D (7 bases). V lost 6 bases, J lost 1 base, and 16 bases lay in between. Germline lookup yields CDR1 MNHEY and CDR2 SMNVEV (reference sequence). The length of the CDR3 is 16 residues. This CDR3 reads CASRGGGRGSYNEQFF. The CDR3 DNA sequence: TGTGCCAGCAGAGGTGGTGGGAGGGGGTCCTACAATGAGCAGTTCTTC.

V and J are TRBV7-2 and TRBJ2-5; the D gene is possibly TRBD2 (5 bases). The V end was cut by 1 base, the J end by 4 bases, with 13 bases between. The CDR3 contains 15 residues. Germline values: CDR1 SGHTA, CDR2 FQGNSA. CDR3 in DNA: TGTGCCAGCAGCTTAGGTGGCTTAGCGATAGAGACCCAGTACTTC. Its translation is CASSLGGLAIETQYF.

The V gene is TRBV28, the J gene TRBJ1-5, with 11 bases aligning to TRBD1. In germline, CDR1 is MDHEN, CDR2 SYDVKM. V lost 4 bases to trimming and J lost 5 bases; unmatched junction nucleotides: 13. This CDR3 has 18 amino acids. CDR3 bases: TGTGCCAGCAGTTCGCGGGACAGGGGGAGAGGCCCCTATCAGCCCCAGCATTTT. Residues: CASSSRDRGRGPYQPQHF.

The rearrangement links TRBV5-1 to TRBJ2-1, with D uncertain. V shed 4 bases and J shed 8 bases, with 10 bases lying between them. Germline assignment: CDR1 SGHRS and CDR2 YFSETQ. This CDR3 comprises 12 residues. CDR3 nucleotide sequence: TGCGCCAGCAGCAACTCTATGGATGAGCAGTTCTTC. Translation: CASSNSMDEQFF.

The genes are TRBV30 and TRBJ1-1; 9 bases are a match to TRBD1. J was trimmed by 8 bases and V by 8 bases; bases with no gene match: 12. CDR3 length: 13 residues. CDR1 and CDR2 (germline): GTSNPN, SVGIG (reference sequence). The CDR3 is CAGPGTGPSEAFF. In DNA form, the CDR3 reads TGTGCCGGACCCGGGACAGGGCCTTCCGAAGCTTTCTTT.

The chain links TRBV19 to TRBJ1-5; TRBD1 agrees at 12 bases. Unmatched junction bases numbered 8, after V lost 7 bases and J lost 4 bases. Germline assignment: CDR1 LNHDA and CDR2 SQIVND (reference sequence). The CDR3 runs 16 residues. CDR3 sequence reads: CASTGTGGLWNQPQHF. In DNA, the CDR3 is TGTGCCAGTACCGGGACAGGGGGCTTATGGAATCAGCCCCAGCATTTT.

This rearrangement joins TRBV7-6 to TRBJ2-7; D not resolved. V shed 1 base and J shed 2 bases, with 6 bases lying between them. The germline CDR1 and CDR2 sequences are SGHVS and FNYEAQ. This CDR3 is built from 13 residues. CDR3 in amino acids: CASSLGQPYEQYF. The CDR3, as DNA: TGTGCCAGCAGCTTAGGGCAGCCCTACGAGCAGTACTTC. Full variable domain (missing parts from reference TRBV7-6 and TRBJ2-7): GAGVSQSPRYKVTKRGQDVALRCDPISGHVSLYWYRQALGQGPEFLTYFNYEAQQDKSGLPNDRFSAERPEGSISTLTIQRTEQRDSAMYRCASSLGQPYEQYFGPGTRLTVT.

This chain connects TRBV29-1 to TRBJ1-3; D is possibly TRBD1 (5 bases). Trimming shortened V by 8 bases and J by 0 bases, and 17 bases separated the two germline ends. The CDR3 length is 15 residues. Germline lookup yields CDR1 SQVTM and CDR2 ANQGSEA. The CDR3 nucleotides read TGCAGCCCCGATAATGGGGGGACCTCTGGAAACACCATATATTTT. Amino acids: CSPDNGGTSGNTIYF.